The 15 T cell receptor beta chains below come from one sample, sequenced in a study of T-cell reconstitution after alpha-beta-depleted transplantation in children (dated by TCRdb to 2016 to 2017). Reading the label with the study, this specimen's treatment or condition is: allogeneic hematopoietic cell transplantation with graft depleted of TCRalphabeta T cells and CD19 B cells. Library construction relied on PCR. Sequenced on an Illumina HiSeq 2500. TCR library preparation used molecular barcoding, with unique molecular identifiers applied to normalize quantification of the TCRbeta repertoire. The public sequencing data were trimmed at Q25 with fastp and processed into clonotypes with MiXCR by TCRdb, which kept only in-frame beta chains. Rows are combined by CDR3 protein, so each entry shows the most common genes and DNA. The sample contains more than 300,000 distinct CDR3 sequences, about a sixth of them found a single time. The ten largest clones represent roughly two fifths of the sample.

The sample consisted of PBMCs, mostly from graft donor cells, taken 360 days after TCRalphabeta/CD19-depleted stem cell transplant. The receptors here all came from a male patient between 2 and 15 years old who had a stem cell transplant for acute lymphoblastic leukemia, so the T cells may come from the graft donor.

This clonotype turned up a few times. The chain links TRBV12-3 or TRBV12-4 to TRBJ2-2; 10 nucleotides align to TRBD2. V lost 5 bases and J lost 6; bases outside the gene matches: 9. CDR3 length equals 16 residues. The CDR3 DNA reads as TGTGCCAGCAGTACAAGCCCTAGCGGGGGACCCGGGGAGCTGTTTTTT. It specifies CASSTSPSGGPGELFF.

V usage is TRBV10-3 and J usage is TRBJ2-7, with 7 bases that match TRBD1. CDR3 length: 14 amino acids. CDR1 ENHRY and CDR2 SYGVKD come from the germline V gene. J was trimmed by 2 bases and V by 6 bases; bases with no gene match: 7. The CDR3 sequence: CAIRDRPATYEQYF. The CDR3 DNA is TGTGCCATCAGGGACAGGCCCGCTACCTACGAGCAGTACTTC.

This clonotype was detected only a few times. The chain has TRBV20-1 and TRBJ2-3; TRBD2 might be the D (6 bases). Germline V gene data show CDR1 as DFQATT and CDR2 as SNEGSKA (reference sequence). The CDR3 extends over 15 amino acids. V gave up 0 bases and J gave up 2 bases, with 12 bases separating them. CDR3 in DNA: TGCAGTGCTAGAGACGGGAGCCACCACACAGATACGCAGTATTTT. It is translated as CSARDGSHHTDTQYF.

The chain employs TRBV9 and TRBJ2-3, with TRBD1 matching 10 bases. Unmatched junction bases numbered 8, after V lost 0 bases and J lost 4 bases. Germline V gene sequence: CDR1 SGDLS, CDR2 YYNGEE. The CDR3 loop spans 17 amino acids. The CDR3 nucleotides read TGTGCCAGCAGCGTAGGTGAGGGACAGGGGCCGCCAGATACGCAGTATTTT. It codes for CASSVGEGQGPPDTQYF.

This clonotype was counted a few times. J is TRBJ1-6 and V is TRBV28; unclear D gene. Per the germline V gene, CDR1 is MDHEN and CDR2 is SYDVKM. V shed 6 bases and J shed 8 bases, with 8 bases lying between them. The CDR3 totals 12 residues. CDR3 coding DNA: TGTGCCAGCAGGGTACTGGATTCACCCCTCCACTTT. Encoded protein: CASRVLDSPLHF.

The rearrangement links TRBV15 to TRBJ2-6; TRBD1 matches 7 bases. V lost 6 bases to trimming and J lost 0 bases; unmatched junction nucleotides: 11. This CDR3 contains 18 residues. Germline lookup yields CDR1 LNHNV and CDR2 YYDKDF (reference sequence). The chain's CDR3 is CATRKPGQRISGANVLTF. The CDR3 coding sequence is TGTGCCACCAGGAAGCCGGGACAGAGGATCTCTGGGGCCAACGTCCTGACTTTC. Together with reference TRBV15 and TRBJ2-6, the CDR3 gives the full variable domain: DAMVIQNPRYQVTQFGKPVTLSCSQTLNHNVMYWYQQKSSQAPKLLFHYYDKDFNNEADTPDNFQSRRPNTSFCFLDIRSPGLGDTAMYLCATRKPGQRISGANVLTFGAGSRLTVL.

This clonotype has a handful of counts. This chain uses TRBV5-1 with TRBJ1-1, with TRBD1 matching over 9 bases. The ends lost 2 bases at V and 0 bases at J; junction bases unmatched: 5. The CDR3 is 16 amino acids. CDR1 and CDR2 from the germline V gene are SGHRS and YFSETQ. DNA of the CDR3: TGCGCCAGCAGCTTAGCCGGACAGGGGATGAACACTGAAGCTTTCTTT. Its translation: CASSLAGQGMNTEAFF. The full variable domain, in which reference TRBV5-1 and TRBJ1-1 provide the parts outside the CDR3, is KAGVTQTPRYLIKTRGQQVTLSCSPISGHRSVSWYQQTPGQGLQFLFEYFSETQRNKGNFPGRFSGRQFSNSRSEMNVSTLELGDSALYLCASSLAGQGMNTEAFFGQGTRLTVV.

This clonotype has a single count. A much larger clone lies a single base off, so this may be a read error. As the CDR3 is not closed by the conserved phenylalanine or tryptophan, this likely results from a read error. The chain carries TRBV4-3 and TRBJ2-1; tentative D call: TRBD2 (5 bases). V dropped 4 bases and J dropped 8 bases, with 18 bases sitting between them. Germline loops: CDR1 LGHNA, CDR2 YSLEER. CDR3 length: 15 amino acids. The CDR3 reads CASSPSRRGIHEQFL. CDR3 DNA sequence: TGCGCCAGCAGCCCAAGTAGGAGAGGGATCCATGAGCAGTTCCTC.

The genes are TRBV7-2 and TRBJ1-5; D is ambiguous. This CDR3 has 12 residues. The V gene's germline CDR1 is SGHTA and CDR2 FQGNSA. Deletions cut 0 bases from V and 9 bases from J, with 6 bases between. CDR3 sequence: CASSLAGLPQHF. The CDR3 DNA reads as TGTGCCAGCAGCTTAGCAGGGTTGCCCCAGCATTTT.

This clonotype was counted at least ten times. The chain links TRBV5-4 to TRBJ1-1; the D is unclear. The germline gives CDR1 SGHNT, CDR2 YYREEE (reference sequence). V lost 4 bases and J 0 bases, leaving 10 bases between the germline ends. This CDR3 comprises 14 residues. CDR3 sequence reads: CASSPQRMNTEAFF. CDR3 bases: TGTGCCAGCAGCCCACAGAGAATGAACACTGAAGCTTTCTTT.

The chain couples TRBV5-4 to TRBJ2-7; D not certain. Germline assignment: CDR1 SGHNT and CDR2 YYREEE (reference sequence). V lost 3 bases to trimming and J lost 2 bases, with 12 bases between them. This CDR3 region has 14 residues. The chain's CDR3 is CASSSLTSPYEQYF. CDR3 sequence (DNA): TGTGCCAGCAGCTCTTTAACAAGCCCCTACGAGCAGTACTTC.

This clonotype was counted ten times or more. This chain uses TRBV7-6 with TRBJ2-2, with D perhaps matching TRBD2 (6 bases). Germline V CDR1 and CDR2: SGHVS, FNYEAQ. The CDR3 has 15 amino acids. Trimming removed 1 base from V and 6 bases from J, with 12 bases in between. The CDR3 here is CASSLGPRDSGELFF. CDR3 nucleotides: TGTGCCAGCAGCTTAGGCCCTCGGGACTCCGGGGAGCTGTTTTTT.

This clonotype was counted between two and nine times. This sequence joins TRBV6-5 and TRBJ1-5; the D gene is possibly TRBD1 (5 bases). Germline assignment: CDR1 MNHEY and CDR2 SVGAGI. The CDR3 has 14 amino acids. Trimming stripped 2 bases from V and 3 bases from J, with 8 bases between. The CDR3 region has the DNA TGTGCCAGCAGTTACGGGGGGTCCAATCAGCCCCAGCATTTT. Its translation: CASSYGGSNQPQHF.

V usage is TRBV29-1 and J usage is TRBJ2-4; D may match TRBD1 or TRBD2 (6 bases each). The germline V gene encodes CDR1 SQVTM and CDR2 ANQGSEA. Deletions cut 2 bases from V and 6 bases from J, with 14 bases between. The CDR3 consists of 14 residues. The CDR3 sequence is CSVELGGRINIQYF. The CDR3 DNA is TGCAGCGTTGAACTGGGGGGCCGAATAAACATTCAGTACTTC.

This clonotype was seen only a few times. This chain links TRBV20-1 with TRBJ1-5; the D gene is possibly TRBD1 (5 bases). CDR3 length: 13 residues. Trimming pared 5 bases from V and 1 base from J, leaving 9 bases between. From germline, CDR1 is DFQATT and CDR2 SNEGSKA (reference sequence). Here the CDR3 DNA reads TGCAGTGCTGGGGGACGGAGCAATCAGCCCCAGCATTTT. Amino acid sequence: CSAGGRSNQPQHF.